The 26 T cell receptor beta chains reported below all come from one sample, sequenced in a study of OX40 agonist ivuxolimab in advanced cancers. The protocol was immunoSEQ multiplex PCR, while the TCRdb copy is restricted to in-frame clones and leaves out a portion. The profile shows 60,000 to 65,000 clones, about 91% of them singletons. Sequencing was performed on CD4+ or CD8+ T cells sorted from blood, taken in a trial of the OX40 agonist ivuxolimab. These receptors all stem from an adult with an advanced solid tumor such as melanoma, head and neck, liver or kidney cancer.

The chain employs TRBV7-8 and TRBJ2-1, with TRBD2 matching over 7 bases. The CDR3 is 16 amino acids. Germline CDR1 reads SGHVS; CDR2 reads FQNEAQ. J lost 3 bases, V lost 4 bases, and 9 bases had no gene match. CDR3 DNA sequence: TGTGCCAGCAGCTCCCGTCTGGGGGGGGGCTACAATGAGCAGTTCTTC. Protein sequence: CASSSRLGGGYNEQFF.

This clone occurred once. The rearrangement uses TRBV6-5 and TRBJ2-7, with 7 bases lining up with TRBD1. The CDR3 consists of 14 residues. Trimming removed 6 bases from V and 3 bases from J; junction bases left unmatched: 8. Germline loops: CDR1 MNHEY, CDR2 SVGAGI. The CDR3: CASRPSRQGYEQYF. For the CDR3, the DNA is TGTGCCAGCAGGCCTTCGAGACAGGGCTACGAGCAGTACTTC.

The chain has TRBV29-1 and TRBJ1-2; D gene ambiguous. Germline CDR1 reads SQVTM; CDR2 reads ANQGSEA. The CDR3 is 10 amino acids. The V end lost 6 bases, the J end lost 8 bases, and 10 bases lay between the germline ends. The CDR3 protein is CSVDSGGYTF. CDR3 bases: TGCAGCGTCGACTCCGGAGGCTACACCTTC.

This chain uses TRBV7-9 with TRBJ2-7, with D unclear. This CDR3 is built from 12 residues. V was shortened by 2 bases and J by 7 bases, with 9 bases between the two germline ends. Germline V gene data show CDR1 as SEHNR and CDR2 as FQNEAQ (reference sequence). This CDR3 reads CASSLTTREQYF. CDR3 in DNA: TGTGCCAGCAGCTTAACCACAAGAGAGCAGTACTTC.

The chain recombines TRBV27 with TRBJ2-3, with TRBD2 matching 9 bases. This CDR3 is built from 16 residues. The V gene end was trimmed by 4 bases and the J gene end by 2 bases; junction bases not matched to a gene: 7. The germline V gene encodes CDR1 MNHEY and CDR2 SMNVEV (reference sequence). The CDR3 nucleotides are TGTGCCAGCAGTTCCCGGACTAGCGCAAACACAGATACGCAGTATTTT. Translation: CASSSRTSANTDTQYF.

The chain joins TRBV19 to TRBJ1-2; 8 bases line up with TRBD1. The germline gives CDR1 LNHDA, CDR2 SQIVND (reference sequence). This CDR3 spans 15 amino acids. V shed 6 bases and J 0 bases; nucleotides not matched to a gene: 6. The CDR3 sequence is CASRGQETSNYGYTF. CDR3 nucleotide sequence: TGTGCCAGTAGGGGACAGGAGACGTCTAACTATGGCTACACCTTC.

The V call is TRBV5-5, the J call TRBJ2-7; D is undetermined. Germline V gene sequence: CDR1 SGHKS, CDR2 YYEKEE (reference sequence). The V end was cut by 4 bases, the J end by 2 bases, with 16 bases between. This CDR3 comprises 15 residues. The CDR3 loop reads CASSPGRFSAYEQYF. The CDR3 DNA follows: TGTGCCAGCAGCCCGGGCAGGTTTTCGGCCTACGAGCAGTACTTC.

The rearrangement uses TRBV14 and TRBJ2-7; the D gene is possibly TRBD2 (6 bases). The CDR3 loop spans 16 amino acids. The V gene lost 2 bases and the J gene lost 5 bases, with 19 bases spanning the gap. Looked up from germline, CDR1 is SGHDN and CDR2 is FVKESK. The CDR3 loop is CASSQRDFRESNEQYF. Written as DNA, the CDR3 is TGTGCCAGCAGCCAACGGGACTTTCGGGAGAGCAACGAGCAGTACTTC.

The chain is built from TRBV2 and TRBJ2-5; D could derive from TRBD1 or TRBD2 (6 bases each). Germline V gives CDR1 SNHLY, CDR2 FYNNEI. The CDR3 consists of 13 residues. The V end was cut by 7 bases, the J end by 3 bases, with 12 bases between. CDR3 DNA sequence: TGTGCCAGCAAACGGGGGCAGGAAGAGACCCAGTACTTC. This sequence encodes CASKRGQEETQYF. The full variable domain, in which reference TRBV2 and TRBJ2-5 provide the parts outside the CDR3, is EPEVTQTPSHQVTQMGQEVILRCVPISNHLYFYWYRQILGQKVEFLVSFYNNEISEKSEIFDDQFSVERPDGSNFTLKIRSTKLEDSAMYFCASKRGQEETQYFGPGTRLLVL.

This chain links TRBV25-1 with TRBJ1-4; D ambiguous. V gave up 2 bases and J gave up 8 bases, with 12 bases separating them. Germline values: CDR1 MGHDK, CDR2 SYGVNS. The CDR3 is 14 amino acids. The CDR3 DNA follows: TGTGCCAGCAGTGAAGGCAGCTTGGTGGAAAAACTGTTTTTT. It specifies CASSEGSLVEKLFF. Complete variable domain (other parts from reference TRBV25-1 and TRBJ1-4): EADIYQTPRYLVIGTGKKITLECSQTMGHDKMYWYQQDPGMELHLIHYSYGVNSTEKGDLSSESTVSRIRTEHFPLTLESARPSHTSQYLCASSEGSLVEKLFFGSGTQLSVL.

DNA of the CDR3: TGTGCCAGTCCCCCCGCAGGGAGGGTGGGGCTTGAGCAGTTCTTC. It is translated as CASPPAGRVGLEQFF. The chain carries TRBV5-8 and TRBJ2-1; 7 nucleotides align to TRBD2. Germline CDR1 reads SGHTS; CDR2 reads YDEGEE. The CDR3 is 15 amino acids. V gave up 8 bases and J gave up 9 bases; unmatched junction bases: 17.

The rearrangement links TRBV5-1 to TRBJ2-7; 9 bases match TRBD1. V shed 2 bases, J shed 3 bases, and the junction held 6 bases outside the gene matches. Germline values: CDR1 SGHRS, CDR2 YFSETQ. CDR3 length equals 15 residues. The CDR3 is CASSFSGTGNYEQYF. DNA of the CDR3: TGCGCCAGCAGCTTTTCCGGGACAGGGAACTACGAGCAGTACTTC.

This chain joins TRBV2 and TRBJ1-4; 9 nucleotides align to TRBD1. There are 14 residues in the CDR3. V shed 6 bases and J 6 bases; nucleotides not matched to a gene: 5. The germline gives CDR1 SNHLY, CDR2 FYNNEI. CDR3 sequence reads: CASSAGQGYEKLFF. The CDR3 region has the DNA TGTGCCAGCAGCGCCGGACAGGGGTATGAAAAACTGTTTTTT.

The CDR3: CASRTAGEGSVNAFF. The CDR3 region has the DNA TGTGCCAGCAGGACAGCCGGGGAGGGGAGCGTCAACGCTTTCTTT. V and J are TRBV28 and TRBJ1-1, with D possibly TRBD1 on 5 matching bases. V was clipped by 6 bases and J by 11 bases, with 25 bases between them. The V gene's germline CDR1 is MDHEN and CDR2 SYDVKM. The CDR3 runs to 15 residues.

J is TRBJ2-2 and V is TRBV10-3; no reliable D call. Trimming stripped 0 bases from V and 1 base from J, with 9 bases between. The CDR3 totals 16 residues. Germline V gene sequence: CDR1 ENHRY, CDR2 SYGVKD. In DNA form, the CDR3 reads TGTGCCATCAGTGAGTCCAGTAGGCAGAACACCGGGGAGCTGTTTTTT. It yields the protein CAISESSRQNTGELFF.

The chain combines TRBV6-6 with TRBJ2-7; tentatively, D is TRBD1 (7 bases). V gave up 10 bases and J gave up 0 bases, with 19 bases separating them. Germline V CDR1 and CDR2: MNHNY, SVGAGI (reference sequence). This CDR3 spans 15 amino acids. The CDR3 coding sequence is TGTGCCACCCGGGACAGCGGGTACAGCTCCTACGAGCAGTACTTC. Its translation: CATRDSGYSSYEQYF.

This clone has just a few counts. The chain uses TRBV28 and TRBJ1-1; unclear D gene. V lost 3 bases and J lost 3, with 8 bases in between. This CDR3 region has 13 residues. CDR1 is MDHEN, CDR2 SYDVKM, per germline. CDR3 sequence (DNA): TGTGCCAGCAGTTTTGAGGGTCACACTGAAGCTTTCTTT. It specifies CASSFEGHTEAFF.

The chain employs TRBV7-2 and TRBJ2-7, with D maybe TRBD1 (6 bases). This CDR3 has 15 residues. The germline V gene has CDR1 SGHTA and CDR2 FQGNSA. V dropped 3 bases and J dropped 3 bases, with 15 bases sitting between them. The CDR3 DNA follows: TGTGCCAGCAGCTTGGGGGCCATTCGGAACTACGAGCAGTACTTC. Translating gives CASSLGAIRNYEQYF.

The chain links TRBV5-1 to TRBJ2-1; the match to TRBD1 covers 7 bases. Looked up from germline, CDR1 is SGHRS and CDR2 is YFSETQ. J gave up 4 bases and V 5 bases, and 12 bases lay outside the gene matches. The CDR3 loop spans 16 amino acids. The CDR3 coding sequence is TGCGCCAGCAGGTCAAAACCGGGACAGTTATACAATGAGCAGTTCTTC. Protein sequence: CASRSKPGQLYNEQFF.

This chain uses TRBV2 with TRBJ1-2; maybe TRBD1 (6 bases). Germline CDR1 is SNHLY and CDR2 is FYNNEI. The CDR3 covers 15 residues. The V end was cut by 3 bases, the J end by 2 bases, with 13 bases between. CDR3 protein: CASSEGGRQNYGYTF. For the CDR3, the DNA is TGTGCCAGCAGTGAGGGGGGCCGACAGAACTATGGCTACACCTTC.

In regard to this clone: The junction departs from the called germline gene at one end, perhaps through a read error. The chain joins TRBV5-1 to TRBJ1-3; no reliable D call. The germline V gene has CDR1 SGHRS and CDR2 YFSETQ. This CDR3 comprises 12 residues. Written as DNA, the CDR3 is TGCGCCAGCAGTTTGGACGGAAACACCATATATTTT. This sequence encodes CASSLDGNTIYF.

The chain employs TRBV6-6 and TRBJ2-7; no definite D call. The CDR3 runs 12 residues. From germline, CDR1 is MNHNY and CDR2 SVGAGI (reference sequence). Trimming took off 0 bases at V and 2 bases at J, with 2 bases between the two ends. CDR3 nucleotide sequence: TGTGCCAGCAGTTACTCCACCTACGAGCAGTACTTC. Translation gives CASSYSTYEQYF.

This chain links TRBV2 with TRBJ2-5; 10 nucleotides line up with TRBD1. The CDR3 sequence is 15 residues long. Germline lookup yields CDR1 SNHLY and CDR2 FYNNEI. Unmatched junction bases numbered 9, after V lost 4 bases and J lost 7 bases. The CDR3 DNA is TGTGCCAGCAGTGCTCATGCAGGACAGGGGGGGACCCAGTACTTC. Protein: CASSAHAGQGGTQYF.

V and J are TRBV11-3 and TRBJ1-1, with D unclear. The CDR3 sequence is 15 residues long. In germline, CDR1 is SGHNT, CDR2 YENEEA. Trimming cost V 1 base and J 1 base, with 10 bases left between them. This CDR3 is CASSLGYTTNTEAFF. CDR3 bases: TGTGCCAGCAGCTTAGGGTACACTACGAACACTGAAGCTTTCTTT.

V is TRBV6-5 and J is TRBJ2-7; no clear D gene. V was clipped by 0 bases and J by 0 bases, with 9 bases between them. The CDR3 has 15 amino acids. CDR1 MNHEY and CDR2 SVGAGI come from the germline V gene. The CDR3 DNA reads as TGTGCCAGCAGTTACTCGAGGTTTAGCTCCTACGAGCAGTACTTC. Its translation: CASSYSRFSSYEQYF.

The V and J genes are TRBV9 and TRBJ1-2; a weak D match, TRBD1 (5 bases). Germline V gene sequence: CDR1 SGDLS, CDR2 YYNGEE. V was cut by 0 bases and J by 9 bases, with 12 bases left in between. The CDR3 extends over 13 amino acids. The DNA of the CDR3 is TGTGCCAGCAGCGTAGGGGGACCGGCGAGCTACACCTTC. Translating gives CASSVGGPASYTF.